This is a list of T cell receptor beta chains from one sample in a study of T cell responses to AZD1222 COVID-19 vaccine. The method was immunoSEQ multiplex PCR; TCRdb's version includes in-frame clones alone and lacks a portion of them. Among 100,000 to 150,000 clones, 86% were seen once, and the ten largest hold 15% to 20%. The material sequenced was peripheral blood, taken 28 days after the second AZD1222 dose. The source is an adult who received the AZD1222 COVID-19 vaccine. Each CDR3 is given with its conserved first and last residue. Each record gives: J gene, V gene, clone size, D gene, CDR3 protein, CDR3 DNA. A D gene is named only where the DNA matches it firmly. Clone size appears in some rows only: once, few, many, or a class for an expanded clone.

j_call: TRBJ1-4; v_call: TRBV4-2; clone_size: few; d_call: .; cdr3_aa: CASSQDLPIDNEKLFF; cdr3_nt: TGTGCCAGCAGCCAAGATCTGCCCATCGATAATGAAAAACTGTTTTTT
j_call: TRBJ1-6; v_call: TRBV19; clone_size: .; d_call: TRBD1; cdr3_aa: CASSQPGQAFNSPLHF; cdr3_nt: TGTGCCAGTAGCCAACCGGGACAGGCTTTTAATTCACCCCTCCACTTT
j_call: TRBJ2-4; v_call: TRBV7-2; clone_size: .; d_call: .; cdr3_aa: CASSLGGLAKNIQYF; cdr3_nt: TGTGCCAGCAGCTTAGGGGGGCTAGCCAAAAACATTCAGTACTTC
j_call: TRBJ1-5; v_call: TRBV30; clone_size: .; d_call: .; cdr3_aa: CAWGPVFHQPQHF; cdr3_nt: TGTGCCTGGGGACCTGTTTTCCATCAGCCCCAGCATTTT
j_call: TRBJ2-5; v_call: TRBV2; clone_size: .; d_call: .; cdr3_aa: CASSGSAGDTGTQYF; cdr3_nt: TGTGCCAGCAGTGGGTCGGCGGGGGACACAGGGACCCAGTACTTC
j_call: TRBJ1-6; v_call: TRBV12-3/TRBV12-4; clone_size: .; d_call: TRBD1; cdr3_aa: CASQRTGQGTLHF; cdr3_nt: TGTGCCAGCCAGCGGACAGGCCAAGGAACCCTCCACTTT
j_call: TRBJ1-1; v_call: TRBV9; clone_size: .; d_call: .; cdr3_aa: CASSVGANTEAFF; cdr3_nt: TGTGCCAGCAGCGTAGGAGCGAACACTGAAGCTTTCTTT
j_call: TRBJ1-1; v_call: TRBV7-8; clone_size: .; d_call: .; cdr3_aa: CASSLEVHTTEAFF; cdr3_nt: TGTGCCAGCAGCTTAGAGGTCCACACCACTGAAGCTTTCTTT
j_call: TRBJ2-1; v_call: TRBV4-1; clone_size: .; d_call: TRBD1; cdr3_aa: CASSLQSFRGTGSTEQFF; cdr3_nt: TGCGCCAGCAGCCTTCAATCTTTTCGGGGGACAGGGTCCACTGAGCAGTTCTTC
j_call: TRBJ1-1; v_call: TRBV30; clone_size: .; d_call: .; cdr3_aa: CAWSVPPGWDEAFF; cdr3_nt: TGTGCCTGGAGTGTACCTCCAGGCTGGGATGAAGCTTTCTTT
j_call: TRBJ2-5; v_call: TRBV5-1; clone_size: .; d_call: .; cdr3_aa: CASSSGLGKETQYF; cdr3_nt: TGCGCCAGCAGCTCGGGGCTCGGAAAAGAGACCCAGTACTTC
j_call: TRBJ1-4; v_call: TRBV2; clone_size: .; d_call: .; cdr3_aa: CASRFGGTAEKLFF; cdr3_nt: TGTGCCAGCAGGTTCGGGGGTACAGCTGAAAAACTGTTTTTT
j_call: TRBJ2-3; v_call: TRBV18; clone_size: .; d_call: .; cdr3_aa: CASSEDTQYF; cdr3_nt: TGTGCCAGCTCTGAAGATACGCAGTATTTT
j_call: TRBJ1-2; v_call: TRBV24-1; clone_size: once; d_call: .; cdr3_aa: CATSDWAGAEGYTF; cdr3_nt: TGTGCCACCAGTGATTGGGCGGGGGCGGAAGGCTACACCTTC
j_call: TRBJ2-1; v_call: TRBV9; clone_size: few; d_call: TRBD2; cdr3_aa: CASSVGGLAGGTYNEQFF; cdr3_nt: TGTGCCAGCAGCGTAGGGGGACTAGCGGGAGGGACCTACAATGAGCAGTTCTTC
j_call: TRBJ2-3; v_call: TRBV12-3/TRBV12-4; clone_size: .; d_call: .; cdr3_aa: CASSLRGDTQYF; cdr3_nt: TGTGCCAGCAGCCTACGGGGAGATACGCAGTATTTT
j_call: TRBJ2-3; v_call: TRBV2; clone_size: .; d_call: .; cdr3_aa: CASSEGTFISPHTQYF; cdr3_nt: TGTGCCAGCAGTGAGGGAACTTTTATTAGTCCCCATACGCAGTATTTT
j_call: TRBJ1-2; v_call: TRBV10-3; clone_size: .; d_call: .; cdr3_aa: CAISESGGNYGYTF; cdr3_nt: TGTGCCATCAGTGAGTCCGGGGGTAACTATGGCTACACCTTC
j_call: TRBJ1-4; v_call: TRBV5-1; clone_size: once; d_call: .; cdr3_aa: CASSLGGQAQEKLFF; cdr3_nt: TGCGCCAGCAGCTTGGGGGGGCAGGCGCAAGAAAAACTGTTTTTT
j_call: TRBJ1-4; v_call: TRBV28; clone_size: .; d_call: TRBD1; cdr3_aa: CASSQDSRTGNEKLFF; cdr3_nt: TGTGCCAGCAGCCAAGACTCAAGGACAGGGAATGAAAAACTGTTTTTT
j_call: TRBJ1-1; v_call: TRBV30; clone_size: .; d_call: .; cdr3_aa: CAWSGYPLVCFF; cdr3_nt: TGTGCCTGGAGTGGTTACCCTCTTGTGTGTTTCTTT
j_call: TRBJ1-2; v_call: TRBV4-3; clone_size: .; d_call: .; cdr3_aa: CASSQGTASNGYTF; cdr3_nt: TGCGCCAGCAGCCAGGGGACTGCCTCTAATGGCTACACCTTC
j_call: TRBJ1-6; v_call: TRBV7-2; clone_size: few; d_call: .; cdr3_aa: CASSPDSNSPLHF; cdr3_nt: TGTGCCAGCAGCCCGGACAGCAATTCACCCCTCCACTTT
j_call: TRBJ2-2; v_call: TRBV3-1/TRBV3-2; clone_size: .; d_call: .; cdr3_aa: CASSQIATGELFF; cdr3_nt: TGTGCCAGCAGCCAAATAGCCACCGGGGAGCTGTTTTTT